This T cell receptor beta chain was sequenced for a study of molecular identifiers for immune sequencing clone quantification. This clonotype has ten or more counts. Its antigen is unknown. General observations from the study: Researchers reportedly could pick up spiked Jurkat TCR RNA from one cell mixed into more than 800,000 naive cells. Highly expanded clone sizes could be underestimated by identical TCR molecules that share a barcode.

TCRdb reprocessed the PCR reads with MiXCR, giving one entry per CDR3 protein. The sample yields tens of thousands of distinct CDR3 sequences, around 19% seen once. The sequenced material came from naive CD8+ T cells from blood, with Jurkat cell RNA spiked in. Subset reported: FACS-sorted CD8+CD4-CCR7+CD45RA+ naive T cells. This clonotype was sampled from a human donor in good health. Some libraries in this study had Jurkat cell RNA spiked in.

The CDR3 reads CSVRGEGASGSTMEYEQYF. As DNA, the CDR3 is TGCAGCGTGCGAGGGGAGGGGGCTAGCGGGAGCACAATGGAGTACGAGCAGTACTTC. This rearrangement joins TRBV29-1 to TRBJ2-7; 10 bases agree with TRBD2. The CDR3 is 19 residues long. The germline CDR1 and CDR2 sequences are SQVTM and ANQGSEA. Trimming removed 6 bases from V and 4 bases from J; junction bases left unmatched: 24.